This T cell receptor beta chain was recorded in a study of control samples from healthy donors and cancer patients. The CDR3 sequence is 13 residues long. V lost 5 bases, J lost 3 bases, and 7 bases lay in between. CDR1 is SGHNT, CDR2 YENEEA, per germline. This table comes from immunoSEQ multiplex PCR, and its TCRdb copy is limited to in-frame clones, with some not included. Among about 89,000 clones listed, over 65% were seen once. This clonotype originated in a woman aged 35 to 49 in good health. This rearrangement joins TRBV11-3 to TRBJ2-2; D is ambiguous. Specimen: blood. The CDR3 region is CASSPPDTGELFF. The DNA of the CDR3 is TGTGCCAGCAGCCCTCCCGACACCGGGGAGCTGTTTTTT.